The 8 T cell receptor beta chains below come from one sample, sequenced in a study of blood T cells in healthy people across ages. Through a sample-barcoded 5' primer and a J-beta primer mix, a second PCR was run for roughly 7 to 12 cycles. TCRdb reprocessed the 5' RACE reads via MiXCR and lists one record per CDR3 protein. The table has around 1.5 million distinct CDR3 sequences, about 35% seen once. Sample: blood. These receptor sequences come from a woman aged 25 to 39 in good health.

This clonotype has just a few counts. V and J are TRBV29-1 and TRBJ1-2, with TRBD1 identical over 8 bases. With 6 bases clipped from V and 2 bases from J, the junction kept 8 bases outside the gene matches. Germline CDR1 SQVTM, CDR2 ANQGSEA. CDR3 size: 14 residues. CDR3 in DNA: TGCAGCGTCCACGGGACAGGATCCAACTATGGCTACACCTTC. Amino acid sequence: CSVHGTGSNYGYTF.

A word on this clonotype: A much larger clonotype is one base distant, so this may be a read error. The rearrangement uses TRBV29-1 and TRBJ2-7; 9 bases match TRBD1. CDR3 length equals 14 residues. V dropped 1 base and J dropped 6; count of bases not matched to a gene: 7. Per the germline V gene, CDR1 is SQVTM and CDR2 is ANQGSEA. The CDR3 DNA follows: TGCAGCGTTGAAGGGGGACAGGGCCGGGGCGAGCAGTACTTC. It is translated as CSVEGGQGRGEQYF.

This chain connects TRBV29-1 to TRBJ2-3; 8 bases map to TRBD2. Per germline, CDR1 SQVTM and CDR2 ANQGSEA. Trimming at V came to 4 bases and at J to 1 base, leaving 1 base not matched to a gene. This CDR3 comprises 13 residues. This CDR3 is CSVVLAGTDTQYF. In nucleotides, the CDR3 is TGCAGCGTTGTACTAGCGGGCACAGATACGCAGTATTTT.

This chain connects TRBV20-1 to TRBJ2-3; TRBD1 agrees at 7 bases. The V and J ends lost 1 base and 6 bases, in that order; junction bases with no gene match: 4. In germline, CDR1 is DFQATT, CDR2 SNEGSKA (reference sequence). CDR3 length equals 13 residues. As DNA, the CDR3 is TGCAGTGCTAGAGCTGGGACAGCGGATACGCAGTATTTT. Translated: CSARAGTADTQYF.

This chain connects TRBV2 to TRBJ1-5; D remains unclear. Between the trimmed V and J ends, which lost 3 bases and 2 bases, there was a span of 8 bases. Germline values: CDR1 SNHLY, CDR2 FYNNEI. This CDR3 comprises 14 residues. CDR3 sequence: CASSEDVGNQPQHF. The DNA of the CDR3 is TGTGCCAGCAGTGAGGACGTTGGCAATCAGCCCCAGCATTTT.

This clonotype turned up a few times. The CDR3 region has the DNA TGTGCCAGCAGCGAGGGGGTCATAGATACGCAGTATTTT. This translates into CASSEGVIDTQYF. The chain has TRBV9 and TRBJ2-3; tentative D call: TRBD1 (6 bases). The CDR3 has 13 amino acids. Germline-derived CDR1 and CDR2 are SGDLS and YYNGEE. Trimming shortened V by 3 bases and J by 5 bases, and 10 bases separated the two germline ends.

In its sample, this clonotype was seen a few times. The rearrangement links TRBV19 to TRBJ2-1, with 8 nucleotides matching TRBD2. V was pared by 7 bases and J by 0 bases, with 17 bases of the junction left unmatched. The CDR3 totals 19 residues. Germline values: CDR1 LNHDA, CDR2 SQIVND (reference sequence). CDR3 sequence (DNA): TGTGCCAGTACGTTGTTCGGGTGGACTAGCCGGAGCTCCTACAATGAGCAGTTCTTC. Protein sequence: CASTLFGWTSRSSYNEQFF. Supplemented by reference TRBV19 and TRBJ2-1, the full variable domain reads DGGITQSPKYLFRKEGQNVTLSCEQNLNHDAMYWYRQDPGQGLRLIYYSQIVNDFQKGDIAEGYSVSREKKESFPLTVTSAQKNPTAFYLCASTLFGWTSRSSYNEQFFGPGTRLTVL.

This clonotype was counted only a few times. The chain couples TRBV6-7 to TRBJ1-2, with 8 nucleotides matching TRBD1. TRBV6-7 is an open reading frame, and its role is uncertain. With V trimmed by 5 bases and J by 3 bases, 17 bases remained unmatched. This CDR3 is 18 amino acids long. CDR3 DNA: TGTGCCAGCAGTCTCAGGGGGCGCAAACGCGGGCGGGACTATGGCTACACCTTC. Translation gives CASSLRGRKRGRDYGYTF.